The present TCR beta chain was sequenced within a study of technical replicates of blood from a handful of donors. The germline V gene has CDR1 MDHEN and CDR2 SYDVKM. Trimming removed 2 bases from V and 6 bases from J, with 8 bases in between. The CDR3 has 13 residues. Here immunoSEQ multiplex PCR was the method, and the copy in TCRdb shows in-frame clones only, minus some. The sample includes just over 70,000 clones, about 94% seen only once; the top ten take about 0.4%. The rearrangement links TRBV28 to TRBJ1-5; D not certain. Sequencing was performed on T cells isolated from PBMCs. The TCR comes from a human donor in good health. The CDR3 nucleotides read TGTGCCAGCAGTTTAAACAGCCGTCAGCCCCAGCATTTT. Residues: CASSLNSRQPQHF.